This entry describes one T cell receptor beta chain. The antigen is not known. At the DNA level, this CDR3 is encoded by other sequences in the same sample as well. This record comes from a study of radiotherapy plus CTLA-4 blockade in lung cancer. Overall study context: Among patients, more than 15% showed objective responses, and approximately 29% had disease control. Study-wide results and limits: Together with interferon-beta, which increased in serum after radiation, early dynamic changes in blood T cell clones were reportedly the best predictors of response. Following radiotherapy plus ipilimumab, tumor-derived TCR clones expanded in the blood.

Only in-frame clones appear in the TCRdb table, and some are missing; sequencing was by immunoSEQ multiplex PCR. The sample holds over 75,000 clones, roughly four fifths seen once. Participants had chemo-refractory metastatic non-small-cell lung cancer and were treated with focal radiation plus ipilimumab CTLA-4 blockade. This sample comprised peripheral blood, obtained from a patient treated with radiotherapy plus ipilimumab. The TCR comes from a human donor with non-small cell lung cancer who had stable disease on radiotherapy plus ipilimumab.

The CDR3 protein is CASSIGGGSYEQYF. CDR3 in DNA: TGTGCCAGTAGTATAGGAGGAGGCTCCTACGAGCAGTACTTC. This chain links TRBV19 with TRBJ2-7; D may be TRBD2 (5 bases). The CDR3 spans 14 residues. V lost 1 base and J lost 0, with 7 bases in between. Germline CDR1 is LNHDA and CDR2 is SQIVND (reference sequence).